This T cell receptor beta chain was obtained from a study of regulatory T cells in long-lasting Graves disease. Study conclusions and caveats: Among samples with persistent disease, TRBV28, TRBJ1-2 and TRBJ2-5 were favored.

This clonotype was seen many times. Its antigen is currently unknown. Assembly of TCR beta libraries relied on iRepertoire HTBI primers together with Arm-PCR of CDR3 regions. TCRdb used MiXCR to reprocess the multiplex PCR reads, holding one entry per CDR3 protein. Among over 400,000 distinct CDR3 sequences listed, 14% were seen once. Indicated time point: newly diagnosed GD, antithyroid drugs for less than 3 months. PBMC-derived RNA was used for the TCR library. The CDR3 contains 13 residues. V was cut by 5 bases and J by 1 base, with 6 bases left in between. These data were likewise used in another study, on T cells in Graves' hyperthyroidism and ophthalmopathy. That work states: HTBI primers were the set used in a first-round RT-PCR of the TCR CDR3.

V is TRBV12-3 or TRBV12-4 and J is TRBJ1-5, with D uncertain. Specimen: peripheral blood mononuclear cells (PBMCs), collected at new diagnosis, from a patient treated with antithyroid drugs. This sequence was found in a woman in her 50s with Graves disease. This CDR3 is CASSLTSNQPQHF. The DNA of the CDR3 is TGTGCCAGCAGTCTCACGAGCAATCAGCCCCAGCATTTT.